The 15 T cell receptor beta chains in this list originate from one sample, sequenced in a study of shared clonotypes between healthy human individuals. The data were produced by immunoSEQ multiplex PCR, yet TCRdb's version contains in-frame clones alone and is incomplete. The sample holds 2 million to 3 million clones, just over 90% seen once. Sequencing input: naive CD4+ T cells sorted from blood. Subset: CD45RA+ positively selected. These TCRs come from a young man in good health.

The rearrangement joins TRBV20-1 to TRBJ2-7; TRBD2 is a possible D gene (5 bases). The CDR3 is 11 amino acids. Germline V gene lookup returns CDR1 DFQATT and CDR2 SNEGSKA (reference sequence). V lost 6 bases, J lost 3 bases, and 9 bases lay in between. CDR3 DNA sequence: TGCAGTGCGGTACTAGACTACGAGCAGTACTTC. This translates into CSAVLDYEQYF.

CDR3 protein: CASSGRLAVQETQYF. The CDR3 nucleotides read TGCGCCAGCAGCGGCAGACTAGCGGTCCAAGAGACCCAGTACTTC. The gene calls are TRBV5-1 and TRBJ2-5; 9 nucleotides line up with TRBD2. The length of the CDR3 is 15 residues. Germline CDR1 reads SGHRS; CDR2 reads YFSETQ. V shed 4 bases and J 1 base; nucleotides not matched to a gene: 5.

V gene TRBV4-1 combines with J gene TRBJ2-5; a possible D gene is TRBD2 (6 bases). The ends were cut back, 4 bases at V and 5 bases at J, with 17 bases in the middle. Looked up from germline, CDR1 is MGHRA and CDR2 is YSYEKL. This CDR3 spans 15 amino acids. DNA of the CDR3: TGCGCCAGCAGCCGGGAGAGGGAGGTCAGGGAGACCCAGTACTTC. This codes for CASSREREVRETQYF.

This clone appeared once. The rearrangement uses TRBV5-1 and TRBJ2-5, with D possibly being TRBD1 (5 bases). The CDR3 length is 14 residues. V was trimmed by 3 bases and J by 1 base, leaving 10 bases between them. Germline V gene data show CDR1 as SGHRS and CDR2 as YFSETQ. DNA for the CDR3: TGCGCCAGCAGCTCTGGGGCGTTCCAAGAGACCCAGTACTTC. It codes for CASSSGAFQETQYF. The full variable domain, in which reference TRBV5-1 and TRBJ2-5 provide the parts outside the CDR3, is KAGVTQTPRYLIKTRGQQVTLSCSPISGHRSVSWYQQTPGQGLQFLFEYFSETQRNKGNFPGRFSGRQFSNSRSEMNVSTLELGDSALYLCASSSGAFQETQYFGPGTRLLVL.

The rearrangement uses TRBV7-2 and TRBJ1-5, with 8 bases that match TRBD1. Germline V lookup: CDR1 SGHTA, CDR2 FQGNSA. V was pared by 1 base and J by 1 base, with 3 bases of the junction left unmatched. This CDR3 contains 16 residues. CDR3 residues: CASSLVGQGSNQPQHF. For the CDR3, the DNA is TGTGCCAGCAGCTTAGTCGGACAGGGCAGCAATCAGCCCCAGCATTTT.

A remark on this clone: This CDR3 is also generated by other DNA sequences in the sample. This chain connects TRBV30 to TRBJ1-3, with 7 bases identical to TRBD1. V shed 0 bases, J shed 2 bases, and the junction held 1 base outside the gene matches. The CDR3 spans 14 residues. In germline, CDR1 is GTSNPN, CDR2 SVGIG (reference sequence). CDR3 DNA sequence: TGTGCCTGGAGTGTAGGGGGCCCTGGAAACACCATATATTTT. Translation gives CAWSVGGPGNTIYF.

The rearrangement uses TRBV18 and TRBJ2-4; 10 bases align to TRBD1. The V and J ends lost 5 bases and 6 bases, in that order; junction bases with no gene match: 16. The CDR3 has 18 amino acids. The V gene's germline CDR1 is KGHSH and CDR2 LQKENI. DNA of the CDR3: TGTGCCAGCTCATTCTTAACCGGAGAGACAGGGGGCGCAAACATTCAGTACTTC. This codes for CASSFLTGETGGANIQYF.

J is TRBJ2-1 and V is TRBV12-5; 7 bases fit TRBD1. This CDR3 has 16 amino acids. Germline trimming cut 7 bases from V and 4 bases from J; bases unmatched to any gene: 13. CDR1 and CDR2 (germline): LGHNT, FRNRAP. For the CDR3, the DNA is TGTGCTAGTGTCTTATACCGAGGACAGGAGTACAATGAGCAGTTCTTC. Translating it yields CASVLYRGQEYNEQFF. Full variable domain (outside the CDR3, taken from reference TRBV12-5 and TRBJ2-1): DARVTQTPRHKVTEMGQEVTMRCQPILGHNTVFWYRQTMMQGLELLAYFRNRAPLDDSGMPKDRFSAEMPDATLATLKIQPSEPRDSAVYFCASVLYRGQEYNEQFFGPGTRLTVL.

The chain combines TRBV4-1 with TRBJ1-5; 9 nucleotides align to TRBD1. CDR3 length: 19 residues. With 0 bases clipped from V and 4 bases from J, the junction kept 13 bases outside the gene matches. The germline V gene has CDR1 MGHRA and CDR2 YSYEKL. In DNA form, the CDR3 reads TGCGCCAGCAGCCAAGATAGGGGACAGGGAAACACACGGAATCAGCCCCAGCATTTT. Translating it yields CASSQDRGQGNTRNQPQHF.

The CDR3 coding sequence is TGTGCCAGCAGTCCCCGGGGGACAGGGCTCGGCTACACCTTC. It encodes CASSPRGTGLGYTF. J is TRBJ1-2 and V is TRBV27; 9 nucleotides match TRBD1. The V segment lost 5 bases and the J segment 8 bases; nucleotides outside the gene matches: 9. The germline CDR1 and CDR2 sequences are MNHEY and SMNVEV (reference sequence). This CDR3 comprises 14 residues.

The chain joins TRBV10-3 to TRBJ2-1, with 8 bases matching TRBD2. The CDR3 is 15 amino acids. V shed 6 bases and J 6 bases; nucleotides not matched to a gene: 10. Looked up from germline, CDR1 is ENHRY and CDR2 is SYGVKD. The CDR3 sequence: CAIRATSGSTNEQFF. The CDR3 DNA reads TGTGCCATCAGGGCTACTAGCGGTAGTACCAATGAGCAGTTCTTC.

On this clone itself: This same CDR3 is encoded by further DNA sequences in the sample. V is TRBV28 and J is TRBJ2-7; 7 bases line up with TRBD2. The CDR3 has 14 residues. V was clipped by 6 bases and J by 4 bases; unmatched bases: 9. Per germline, CDR1 MDHEN and CDR2 SYDVKM. The CDR3 protein is CASSPPGGVYEQYF. Here the CDR3 DNA reads TGTGCCAGCAGCCCCCCGGGGGGTGTATACGAGCAGTACTTC.

V gene TRBV6-4 combines with J gene TRBJ2-5, with a weak D call TRBD2 (6 bases). CDR1 and CDR2 (germline): MRHNA, SNTAGT. Trimming cost V 6 bases and J 1 base, with 9 bases left between them. The CDR3 runs to 13 residues. CDR3 nucleotide sequence: TGTGCCAGCAGCGAGCGGGCCCAAGAGACCCAGTACTTC. Protein: CASSERAQETQYF.

The rearrangement uses TRBV7-2 and TRBJ1-5; TRBD1 aligns across 7 bases. The V gene end was trimmed by 2 bases and the J gene end by 2 bases; junction bases not matched to a gene: 6. The CDR3 contains 16 residues. Looked up from germline, CDR1 is SGHTA and CDR2 is FQGNSA. CDR3 sequence reads: CASSLFPGGGNQPQHF. Written as DNA, the CDR3 is TGTGCCAGCAGCTTATTTCCAGGGGGGGGCAATCAGCCCCAGCATTTT.

This sequence joins TRBV30 and TRBJ1-2; D call uncertain. The CDR3 is 15 residues long. Per the germline V gene, CDR1 is GTSNPN and CDR2 is SVGIG (reference sequence). The V and J ends lost 4 bases and 7 bases respectively, with 22 bases between them. The CDR3 reads CAWTKRLGVIGGYTF. The CDR3 DNA reads TGTGCCTGGACCAAACGCCTGGGAGTCATAGGTGGCTACACCTTC.